This T cell receptor beta chain stems from a study of cytomegalovirus exposure and HLA in healthy donors (dated by TCRdb to 2016 to 2017). Regarding the research as a whole: In an earlier analysis of approximately 640 of the donors, around 300 Gb of sequence data and roughly 100 million unique TCR beta sequences from approximately 180 million T cells were reported. An early release covering roughly 600 HLA-typed donors comprised about 300 gigabases of sequencing data and 85 million to 100 million unique TCR sequences. Of the roughly 430 genotyped donors, approximately 83% fell in the genetic ancestry cluster associated with self-reported Caucasian donors. The study was designed to test whether signatures of past pathogen exposure could be identified by cataloging public T cell receptors. Using immunosequencing, the study profiled T cell repertoires from 640 or so subjects and related those repertoires to cytomegalovirus serostatus. Along with the approximately 700-subject first cohort, a separate validation cohort of over a hundred different subjects was used. High-throughput TCR immunosequencing, statistical association of individual TCRs with disease status, and machine learning were combined to predict cytomegalovirus infection status. A later analysis re-analyzed previously published TCR beta repertoires from 666 donors and added high-resolution HLA genotyping to study TCR occurrence patterns. Rather than drawing on any new phenotypic data, the later analysis identified candidate immune exposures from TCR beta sequences and the way those sequences occurred across donors. In an earlier analysis of more than 550 of the donors, high-throughput TCR beta sequencing was used to judge whether each TCR beta V gene segment behaved as functional or pseudogenic. Alongside the repertoire data, information on donor age, sex, ethnicity and CMV serostatus was compiled. A later genetic analysis used genome-wide SNP genotypes for about three fifths of the 666 donors, treating that subset as a discovery cohort. All discovery cohort repertoires had been generated on a single sequencing platform. Both class I and class II loci were covered by HLA typing, at four-digit resolution. The number of typed donors differed by locus: about 620-630 for A, B, C, DRB1 and DQB1; 522 for DQA1; 606 for DPA1; and about 450 for DPB1. A few DR-DQ haplotypes were treated as single units for association and clustering because of strong linkage in the cohort. Across 398 genotyped donors of the cohort, an average of approximately 200,000 unique TCR beta nucleotide sequences per donor were sequenced, and 15% to 20% of those sequences were non-productive.

Comments on this clone: The target of this receptor is not known. The sample holds no much larger clone one base away, and base qualities are not on file.

Points the paper makes about the study in general: A few of the identified cytomegalovirus-associated TCR beta chains were confirmed in vitro to be specific for cytomegalovirus antigens. In both the original and validation cohorts, the classifier was reported to diagnose cytomegalovirus status with high specificity and sensitivity. Some IMGT-functional V segments, including TRBV6-2 and TRBV6-3, could not be told apart with the 87-base-pair reads, so those segments were excluded. A later genetic analysis associated a missense DCLRE1C variant with V-gene and J-gene trimming of TCR beta chains, and an independent cohort replicated the association. In a later analysis, HLA-associated TCR beta chains showed more clonal expansion and lower generation probabilities than non-associated chains that were equally common. Correlated functional status among segregating V segments might be attributable to linkage disequilibrium, but an unknown experimental factor could not be ruled out. In a later genetic analysis, fewer N-insertions in productive TCRs were reported among donors in an Asian-associated ancestry cluster than the approximately 710-donor mean. A later analysis reported that several top co-occurrence clusters appeared linked to parvovirus B19, influenza, CMV and Epstein-Barr virus. The only immune exposure information available for the cohort was CMV serostatus. In this cohort, only TCR beta chains were sequenced, and detectable features were limited by the absence of alpha or paired-chain data. Because counts were too low, roughly 18 rarely observed V segments, including chromosome 9 orphons, were left out of the earlier analysis of approximately 580 of the donors. The authors suggested that the approach could potentially be generalized to other disease states and immunological phenotypes. According to a later analysis, TCR association rates differed among HLA loci, with DRB1 alleles showing the most associated TCRs and HLA-C alleles showing the fewest. The presence/absence analyses assumed that sequencing depth was roughly uniform across donors, and that assumption may not be true. A further reported finding was that TCR beta sequences accurately predicted the HLA-A and HLA-B alleles for most subjects in the first cohort. Strong co-occurrence of HLA alleles, especially DR and DQ, made assigning TCR associations to individual alleles difficult. Most TCR sequences were observed very rarely across donors, whereas some public TCRs were present in many individuals. In an earlier analysis of roughly 500 of the donors, most TCR beta V segments appeared in productive rearrangements about 90% or about 30% of the time, broadly matching IMGT annotations. Because HLA typing was unavailable for some donors at each locus, only the typed subset was used in association tests. A group of highly shared sequence variants was considered likely to be a technical artifact of the sequencing pipeline. In the study, some 160 TCR beta chains were listed as associated with cytomegalovirus. In a later analysis, most CMV-associated TCR beta chains were found to appear HLA-restricted, with HLA associations seemingly driven largely by CMV exposure. In a later analysis, some 17,000 TCR beta sequences were associated with specific HLA alleles at a false discovery rate of 0.05.

The cohort comprised hundreds of healthy bone marrow donors. At the time of sampling, all cohort members were nominally healthy, though unrecorded immune exposures were likely present. The donor was CMV seropositive and belonged to the group of a few hundred seropositive cohort members. A peripheral blood sample was collected from each donor, and TCR beta sequencing was performed on peripheral blood mononuclear cells. Genomic DNA was extracted from the blood cell samples with the Qiagen DNeasy Blood Extraction Kit. The junction shows trimming of 0 bases on V and 7 bases on J, plus 21 bases between the germline ends. Counted from cysteine to phenylalanine, this CDR3 has 17 amino acids. Of the read, only the CDR3 DNA is kept; its 51 bases are in frame from base 1. The CDR1 and CDR2 encoded by the germline V gene are LGHNT and FRNRAP. The library was produced with the immunoSEQ multiplex PCR assay. A mixture of 60 forward primers for TCR Vbeta segments and 13 reverse primers for TCR Jbeta segments was used in the multiplex PCR. Amplification of the CDR3 region of rearranged TCR beta genes was performed with a multiplex PCR assay on genomic DNA. On the Illumina HiSeq System, the amplified TCR beta libraries were sequenced as 87-base-pair reads. The original methods were these. In a later analysis, tens of millions of unique TCR beta chains were counted across the approximately 640 repertoires, and approximately 11 million of these chains were shared by at least two donors. Raw reads were error-corrected and collapsed into unique sequences with a nearest-neighbor algorithm that merged closely related sequences to remove PCR and sequencing errors. Alignment of CDR3 sequences to IMGT reference sequences was used to assign V, D and J gene segments. For a sequence to be retained, a match of at least six nucleotides was required to both a V gene segment and a J gene segment. A rearrangement was called productive if the CDR3 had no stop codons and remained in frame with V and J, and every other rearrangement was called non-productive. Following IMGT convention, CDR3 was defined as the stretch from the second conserved V-encoded cysteine to the conserved J-encoded phenylalanine. The earlier analysis of about 640 of the donors excluded any sequence lacking an unambiguous match to a single V gene segment. In an earlier analysis of several hundred of the donors, V segments were called functional above 56.7% productive rearrangements and were called segregating when the between-donor standard deviation exceeded 5%. A statistical classification framework was developed to diagnose cytomegalovirus status using the catalog of TCR beta chain sequences. In a later analysis, TCR nucleotide sequences were compared against IMGT/GENE-DB human TR gene sequences so that V and J genes could be assigned. The TCRdist pipeline was used in a later analysis to assign CDR3 sequences and most-parsimonious VDJ recombination scenarios. In a later analysis, every TCR beta chain was defined by the combination of its CDR3 amino acid sequence and its V-gene family, and reads without a unique V-gene family were dropped. A later analysis removed roughly 590 highly shared, low-generation-probability nucleotide sequences to deal with suspected cross-contamination and a sequencing artifact. A later analysis calculated a clonal expansion index for each public chain from normalized within-repertoire ranks of inferred template counts. Generation probabilities in a later analysis came from a VDJ recombination model fitted to out-of-frame rearrangements, and those results were checked against IGoR. In a later analysis, TCR-TCR, TCR-HLA and TCR-CMV co-occurrence was scored with hypergeometric tests, and a repertoire-size bias correction was applied to TCR pairs. To estimate false discovery rates, a later analysis permuted the HLA or CMV assignments 20 times. A later analysis grouped co-occurring TCRs with DBSCAN, adding TCRdist sequence similarity when clustering within HLA-allele-positive subsets. For co-occurrence clustering, repertoires with fewer than 30,000 or more than 120,000 public chains were excluded, along with roughly five repertoires with anomalous nucleotide sharing. TCRdb retrieved this table from immuneACCESS and kept in-frame rearrangements only. Not all clones are present; in checked studies, unresolved V genes account for under half, and no reason is known for the remainder. From that table come the V and J calls and clone size; the DNA was used to work out D and trimming. Across this sample there are roughly 150,000 clones, with approximately 84% seen only once. More than 6% of the sample is held by the ten biggest clonotypes.

Specimen: PBMCs. This TCR was sampled from a woman between 35 and 50 years old in good health and CMV-seropositive. Recombination connected TRBV12-5 to TRBJ1-2; the D gene cannot be named for sure. The bases are TGTGCTAGTGGTTTGGTATTAGGAGGAGATTATTTTGCTGGCTACACCTTC. It specifies CASGLVLGGDYFAGYTF.